The rows below give T cell receptor beta chains drawn from one sample of a study of blood T cell repertoires in COVID-19. Assay used: immunoSEQ multiplex PCR; TCRdb lists only in-frame clones, some missing. The data show around 92,000 clones, around 67% seen once. The sample consisted of peripheral blood. The receptor set was obtained from a man between 70 and 80 years old with COVID-19, enrolled during active disease. CDR3s include the opening cysteine and the closing phenylalanine or tryptophan. The D gene is left open where the match is weak. Rows give clone size only sometimes, using once, few, many, or a class for an expanded clone.

v_gene	j_gene	abundance	d_gene	CDR3aa	CDR3nt
TRBV6-2/TRBV6-3	TRBJ1-1	.	.	CASSYSFAQSNEAFF	TGTGCCAGCAGTTACTCGTTCGCACAGTCTAACGAAGCTTTCTTT
TRBV30	TRBJ1-1	.	.	CAWSRQEYTEAFF	TGTGCCTGGAGTAGACAGGAGTACACTGAAGCTTTCTTT
TRBV11-2	TRBJ2-5	once	.	CASSLGTGLGETQYF	TGTGCCAGCAGCTTAGGTACAGGGCTGGGGGAGACCCAGTACTTC
TRBV28	TRBJ1-3	.	TRBD1	CASSGWDRPFSGNTIYF	TGTGCCAGCAGTGGTTGGGACAGACCTTTCTCTGGAAACACCATATATTTT
TRBV19	TRBJ1-2	.	.	CASSNPGYGYTF	TGTGCCAGTAGTAATCCAGGATATGGCTACACCTTC
TRBV5-1	TRBJ1-5	.	TRBD1	CASSPGTGSSNQPQHF	TGCGCCAGCAGCCCAGGGACAGGGAGCAGCAATCAGCCCCAGCATTTT
TRBV19	TRBJ1-2	few	.	CASRRGGTDANYGYTF	TGTGCCAGCCGCCGCGGCGGGACGGATGCTAACTATGGCTACACCTTC
TRBV6-1	TRBJ2-1	.	TRBD2	CASSDPAGGFYNEQFF	TGTGCCAGCAGTGACCCAGCGGGAGGATTCTACAATGAGCAGTTCTTC
TRBV5-6	TRBJ1-6	few	.	CASSSIFGDKAYSPLHF	TGTGCCAGCAGCAGCATTTTCGGGGACAAGGCCTATTCACCCCTCCACTTT
TRBV6-5	TRBJ1-4	.	TRBD1	CASRTGGRFEKLFF	TGTGCCAGCAGGACAGGGGGCAGGTTTGAAAAACTGTTTTTT
TRBV24-1	TRBJ1-2	.	.	CATSDPNSQGLEGYTF	TGTGCCACCAGTGATCCCAACTCACAGGGCCTTGAGGGCTACACCTTC
TRBV5-1	TRBJ2-1	.	TRBD2	CASIVSSGSYNEQFF	TGCGCCAGCATAGTGTCTAGCGGGAGTTACAATGAGCAGTTCTTC
TRBV30	TRBJ2-6	.	TRBD2	CAWSRRGGDSSGANVLTF	TGTGCCTGGAGTCGTCGCGGGGGGGACAGCTCTGGGGCCAACGTCCTGACTTTC
TRBV7-2	TRBJ2-2	.	.	CASSLGSATSPGELFF	TGTGCCAGCAGCTTAGGTTCTGCGACTAGTCCCGGGGAGCTGTTTTTT
TRBV25-1	TRBJ2-7	.	.	CASSRLYRGYEQYF	TGTGCCAGCAGTAGACTTTACCGGGGTTACGAGCAGTACTTC
TRBV6-2/TRBV6-3	TRBJ2-3	.	TRBD2	CASSYPITSGIPTDTQYF	TGTGCCAGCAGTTACCCGATAACTAGCGGGATCCCCACAGATACGCAGTATTTT
TRBV24-1	TRBJ2-7	.	.	CATSDSGTLSYEQYF	TGTGCCACCAGTGATTCCGGGACACTCTCCTACGAGCAGTACTTC
TRBV30	TRBJ1-3	.	.	CAWYRVSGNTIYF	TGTGCCTGGTACAGGGTCTCTGGAAACACCATATATTTT
TRBV28	TRBJ1-2	.	TRBD1	CATVPGQGMGGYTF	TGTGCCACCGTACCGGGACAGGGTATGGGCGGCTACACCTTC
TRBV9	TRBJ2-3	.	TRBD2	CASSALRGLPGRVDTQYF	TGTGCCAGCAGCGCTTTGAGGGGACTTCCGGGGAGGGTGGATACGCAGTATTTT
TRBV7-2	TRBJ1-2	.	TRBD1	CASSFTGGSTNYGYTF	TGTGCCAGCAGCTTTACAGGGGGCTCGACTAACTATGGCTACACCTTC